This T cell receptor beta chain was sequenced in a study of blood T cell repertoires in COVID-19. Generated by immunoSEQ multiplex PCR, the TCRdb table keeps only in-frame clones and is missing some. The sample includes 50,000 to 80,000 clones, more than 65% of them seen just once. Trimming shortened V by 5 bases and J by 7 bases, and 14 bases separated the two germline ends. The CDR3 extends over 14 amino acids. Germline V gene lookup returns CDR1 KGHSH and CDR2 LQKENI. The gene calls are TRBV18 and TRBJ1-4; D is uncertain. The sample consisted of peripheral blood. The receptor was isolated from a woman aged 55 to 70 with acute or convalescent COVID-19. CDR3 in DNA: TGTGCCAGCTCAGAGGCCGGTGCGGGTGAAAAACTGTTTTTT. It translates to CASSEAGAGEKLFF.